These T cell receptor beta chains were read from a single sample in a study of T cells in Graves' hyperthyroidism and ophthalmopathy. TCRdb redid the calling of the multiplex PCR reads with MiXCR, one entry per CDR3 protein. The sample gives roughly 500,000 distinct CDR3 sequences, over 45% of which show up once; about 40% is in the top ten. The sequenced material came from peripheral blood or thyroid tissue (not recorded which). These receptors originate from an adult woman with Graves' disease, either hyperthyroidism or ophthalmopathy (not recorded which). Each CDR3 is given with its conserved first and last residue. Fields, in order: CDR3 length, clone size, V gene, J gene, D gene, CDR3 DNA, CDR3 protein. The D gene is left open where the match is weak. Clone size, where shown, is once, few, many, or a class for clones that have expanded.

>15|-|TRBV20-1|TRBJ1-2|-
TGCAGTGCTAGAGATTATGGGAAGGGCCTCGGTGGCTACACCTTC
CSARDYGKGLGGYTF
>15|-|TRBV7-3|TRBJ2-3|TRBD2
TGTGCCAGCAAACCGGGACTAGGGGGCACAGATACGCAGTATTTT
CASKPGLGGTDTQYF
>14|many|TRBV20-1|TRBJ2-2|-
TGCAGTGTCCGCCCGGGACTCAACACCGGGGAGCTGTTTTTT
CSVRPGLNTGELFF
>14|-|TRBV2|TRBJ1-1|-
TGTGCCAGCAGTGCACGGGTTGTTTGGACTGAAGCTTTCTTT
CASSARVVWTEAFF
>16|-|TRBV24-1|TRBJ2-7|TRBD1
TGTGCCACCAGTGATTCTCACAGGGGTCATTACAATGAGCAGTACTTC
CATSDSHRGHYNEQYF
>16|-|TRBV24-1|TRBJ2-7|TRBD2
TGTGCCACCAGTACGTCGACTAGCGGGAGTTGGTACGAGCAGTACTTC
CATSTSTSGSWYEQYF
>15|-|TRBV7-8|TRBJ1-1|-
TGTGCCAGCAGCGGGGAGACAGGCCTGAACACTGAAGCTTTCTTT
CASSGETGLNTEAFF
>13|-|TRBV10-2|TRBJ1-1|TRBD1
TGCGCCACGGAAGGACAGGAGAACACTGAAGCTTTCTTT
CATEGQENTEAFF
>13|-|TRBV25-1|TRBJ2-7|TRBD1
TGTGCCAGCAGGGGGGACAGGGTCTACGAGCAGTACTTC
CASRGDRVYEQYF
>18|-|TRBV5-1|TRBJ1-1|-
TGCGCCAGCAGCTTTGCCAGCAGTCTCAGGGGTGAGTACACTGAAGCTTTCTTT
CASSFASSLRGEYTEAFF
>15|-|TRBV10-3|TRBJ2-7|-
TGTGCCATCAGTGAGATTGGTACAGGGCCTTACGAGCAGTACTTC
CAISEIGTGPYEQYF
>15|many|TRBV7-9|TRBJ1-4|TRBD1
TGTGCCAGCAGCGTATACCGGGACAGTAGTGAAAAACTGTTTTTT
CASSVYRDSSEKLFF
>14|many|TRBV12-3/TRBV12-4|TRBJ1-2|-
TGTGCCAGCATCAAAAGGGGGGGGCTCTATGGCTACACCTTC
CASIKRGGLYGYTF
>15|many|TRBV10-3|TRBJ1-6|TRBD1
TGTGCCATCAGGGATGGACAGGGTGTTAGATCACCCCTCCACTTT
CAIRDGQGVRSPLHF
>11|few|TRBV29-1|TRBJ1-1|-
TGCAGCGCCCTGTTGGTCACTGAAGCTTTCTTT
CSALLVTEAFF
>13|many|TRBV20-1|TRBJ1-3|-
TGCAGTGCTAGTGGTGGGCCTGGAAACACCATATATTTT
CSASGGPGNTIYF
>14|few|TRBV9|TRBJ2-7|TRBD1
TGTGCCAGCAGCGTAGGATCAGGGGGTTACGAGCAGTACTTC
CASSVGSGGYEQYF
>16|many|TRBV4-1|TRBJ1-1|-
TGCGCCAGCAGCCAAGAGGCGGTACAAACGAACACTGAAGCTTTCTTT
CASSQEAVQTNTEAFF
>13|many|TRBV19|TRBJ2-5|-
TGTGCCAGTAGCGAGAGTCAGTGGGAGACCCAGTACTTC
CASSESQWETQYF
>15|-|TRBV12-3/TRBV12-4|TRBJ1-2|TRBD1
TGTGCCAGCAGTTTACCAGGGGGCGGTGACTATGGCTACACCTTC
CASSLPGGGDYGYTF
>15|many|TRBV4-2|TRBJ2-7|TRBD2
TGTGCCAGCAGCGAAACTGGGACTAGTAAGAGGGAGCAGTACTTC
CASSETGTSKREQYF
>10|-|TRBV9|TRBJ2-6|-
TGTGCCAGCAGTAGGGGAACAGGGACTTTC
CASSRGTGTF
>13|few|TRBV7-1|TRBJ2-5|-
TGTGCCAGCAGCACGGCCCTGGGCGAGACCCAGTACTTC
CASSTALGETQYF
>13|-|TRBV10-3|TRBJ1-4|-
TGTGCCATCAGCCGGACAGAAACTGAAAAACTGTTTTTT
CAISRTETEKLFF
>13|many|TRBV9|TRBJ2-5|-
TGTGCCAGCAGCGAGGGGGGACAAGAGACCCAGTACTTC
CASSEGGQETQYF
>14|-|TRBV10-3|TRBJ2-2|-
TGTGCCATCAGTGAGCCTGTGAACACCGGGGAGCTGTTTTTT
CAISEPVNTGELFF
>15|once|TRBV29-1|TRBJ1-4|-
TGCAGCGCCGAGGGACCCCCCAGGGGTAATGAAAAACTGTTTTTT
CSAEGPPRGNEKLFF
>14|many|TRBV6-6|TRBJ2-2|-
TGTGCCAGCAAGAGACAAGGGGATGGCGGGGAGCTGTTTTTT
CASKRQGDGGELFF
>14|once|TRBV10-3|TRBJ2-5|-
TGTGCCATCAGTGAGTCTAAAGTGGGAGAGACCCAGTACTTC
CAISESKVGETQYF
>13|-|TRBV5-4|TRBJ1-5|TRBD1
TGTGCCAGCAGCCAGGGACAGGATCAGCCCCAGCATTTT
CASSQGQDQPQHF
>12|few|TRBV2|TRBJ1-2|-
TGTGCCAGGGGGGCCGTCGGGTATGGCTACACCTTC
CARGAVGYGYTF
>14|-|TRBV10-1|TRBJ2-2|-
TGCGCCAGCAGTGAGCTTCAGGGTGGCGGGGAGCTGTTTTTT
CASSELQGGGELFF
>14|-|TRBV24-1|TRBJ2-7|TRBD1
TGTGCCACTCCTTGGACAGGGCTCTCCTACGAGCAGTACTTC
CATPWTGLSYEQYF
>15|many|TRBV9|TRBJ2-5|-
TGTGCCAGCAGCGTAGCCAGCCTAGGGGGAGAGACCCAGTACTTC
CASSVASLGGETQYF
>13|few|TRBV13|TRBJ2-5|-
TGTGCCAGCAGCTTAGCTCGGCCCGGGACCCAGTACTTC
CASSLARPGTQYF
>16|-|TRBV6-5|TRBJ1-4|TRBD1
TGTGCCAGCAGTGCCCGGGGACAGCTTCTTAATGAAAAACTGTTTTTT
CASSARGQLLNEKLFF
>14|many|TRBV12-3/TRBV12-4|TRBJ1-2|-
TGTGCCAGCAGTCTAGGGGGGGCTAACTATGGCTACACCTTC
CASSLGGANYGYTF
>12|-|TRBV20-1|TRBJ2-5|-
TGCAGTGCTAGGGGGATTCTAGAGACCCAGTACTTC
CSARGILETQYF
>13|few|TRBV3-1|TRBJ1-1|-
TGTGCCAGCAGCTCACGTCGAAACACTGAAGCTTTCTTT
CASSSRRNTEAFF
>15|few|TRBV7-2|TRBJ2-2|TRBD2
TGTGCCAGCAGCTTCGGGAGGCGTGGCACCGGGGAGCTGTTTTTT
CASSFGRRGTGELFF
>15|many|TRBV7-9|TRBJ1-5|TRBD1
TGTGCCAGCAGCGCCGGGACAGGGAACAATCAGCCCCAGCATTTT
CASSAGTGNNQPQHF
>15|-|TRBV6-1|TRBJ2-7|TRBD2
TGTGCCAGCAGCCCCCCCAGCTCTAGCGGGTACGAGCAGTACTTC
CASSPPSSSGYEQYF
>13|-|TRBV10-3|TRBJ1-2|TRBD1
TGTGCCAGCAGACCGGACAGGGCCTATGGCTACACCTTC
CASRPDRAYGYTF
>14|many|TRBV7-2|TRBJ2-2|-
TGTGCCAGCAGCTTAGGGTCGGGTTCCGGGGAGCTGTTTTTT
CASSLGSGSGELFF
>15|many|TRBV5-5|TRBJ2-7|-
TGTGCCAGCAGCTCGTATCCCCAGACGGGCTACGAGCAGTACTTC
CASSSYPQTGYEQYF
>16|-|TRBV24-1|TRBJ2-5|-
TGTGCCGCCAGTGATCCTACAGGAGCGGCCCAAGAGACCCAGTACTTC
CAASDPTGAAQETQYF
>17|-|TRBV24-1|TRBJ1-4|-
TGTGCCACCAGTGATTCTCCGGGGTCGGGGAATGCAGAAAAACTGTTTTTT
CATSDSPGSGNAEKLFF
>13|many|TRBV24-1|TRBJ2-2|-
TGTGCCACCCGGCAGGTGGACACCGGGGAGCTGTTTTTT
CATRQVDTGELFF
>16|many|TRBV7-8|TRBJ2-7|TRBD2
TGTGCCAGCAGCTTAGGGGCTAGCGGGAGCTCCTACGAGCAGTACTTC
CASSLGASGSSYEQYF
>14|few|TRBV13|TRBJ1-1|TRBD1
TGTGCCAGCAACCGATTGACAGGGGCCGCTGAAGCTTTCTTT
CASNRLTGAAEAFF
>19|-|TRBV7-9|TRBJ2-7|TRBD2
TGTGCCAGCAGCCAAGATCCGTCCCAGCGGGGGGGCGTTAACTACGAGCAGTACTTC
CASSQDPSQRGGVNYEQYF
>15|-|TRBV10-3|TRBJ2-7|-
TGTGCCATCAGCCCAGGGACAAAGAGCTCCTACGAGCAGTACTTC
CAISPGTKSSYEQYF
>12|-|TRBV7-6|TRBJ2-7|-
TGTGCCAGCAGCTTACGTGGAGGGGATCTAACTTTC
CASSLRGGDLTF
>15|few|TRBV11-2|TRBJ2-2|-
TGTGCCAGCAGCTGGGATAGGGGGAACACCGGGGAGCTGTTTTTT
CASSWDRGNTGELFF
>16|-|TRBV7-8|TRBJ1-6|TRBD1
TGTGCCAGCAGCCCATGGACAGGGGGCAAAGGTTCACCCCTCCACTTT
CASSPWTGGKGSPLHF
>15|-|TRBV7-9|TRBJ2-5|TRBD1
TGTGCCAGCAGCCGGACAGGGTTGGGCCAAGAGACCCAGTACTTC
CASSRTGLGQETQYF
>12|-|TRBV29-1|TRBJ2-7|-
TGCAGCGTTGTGGTTTTCGGAGGCGAGCAGTACTTC
CSVVVFGGEQYF